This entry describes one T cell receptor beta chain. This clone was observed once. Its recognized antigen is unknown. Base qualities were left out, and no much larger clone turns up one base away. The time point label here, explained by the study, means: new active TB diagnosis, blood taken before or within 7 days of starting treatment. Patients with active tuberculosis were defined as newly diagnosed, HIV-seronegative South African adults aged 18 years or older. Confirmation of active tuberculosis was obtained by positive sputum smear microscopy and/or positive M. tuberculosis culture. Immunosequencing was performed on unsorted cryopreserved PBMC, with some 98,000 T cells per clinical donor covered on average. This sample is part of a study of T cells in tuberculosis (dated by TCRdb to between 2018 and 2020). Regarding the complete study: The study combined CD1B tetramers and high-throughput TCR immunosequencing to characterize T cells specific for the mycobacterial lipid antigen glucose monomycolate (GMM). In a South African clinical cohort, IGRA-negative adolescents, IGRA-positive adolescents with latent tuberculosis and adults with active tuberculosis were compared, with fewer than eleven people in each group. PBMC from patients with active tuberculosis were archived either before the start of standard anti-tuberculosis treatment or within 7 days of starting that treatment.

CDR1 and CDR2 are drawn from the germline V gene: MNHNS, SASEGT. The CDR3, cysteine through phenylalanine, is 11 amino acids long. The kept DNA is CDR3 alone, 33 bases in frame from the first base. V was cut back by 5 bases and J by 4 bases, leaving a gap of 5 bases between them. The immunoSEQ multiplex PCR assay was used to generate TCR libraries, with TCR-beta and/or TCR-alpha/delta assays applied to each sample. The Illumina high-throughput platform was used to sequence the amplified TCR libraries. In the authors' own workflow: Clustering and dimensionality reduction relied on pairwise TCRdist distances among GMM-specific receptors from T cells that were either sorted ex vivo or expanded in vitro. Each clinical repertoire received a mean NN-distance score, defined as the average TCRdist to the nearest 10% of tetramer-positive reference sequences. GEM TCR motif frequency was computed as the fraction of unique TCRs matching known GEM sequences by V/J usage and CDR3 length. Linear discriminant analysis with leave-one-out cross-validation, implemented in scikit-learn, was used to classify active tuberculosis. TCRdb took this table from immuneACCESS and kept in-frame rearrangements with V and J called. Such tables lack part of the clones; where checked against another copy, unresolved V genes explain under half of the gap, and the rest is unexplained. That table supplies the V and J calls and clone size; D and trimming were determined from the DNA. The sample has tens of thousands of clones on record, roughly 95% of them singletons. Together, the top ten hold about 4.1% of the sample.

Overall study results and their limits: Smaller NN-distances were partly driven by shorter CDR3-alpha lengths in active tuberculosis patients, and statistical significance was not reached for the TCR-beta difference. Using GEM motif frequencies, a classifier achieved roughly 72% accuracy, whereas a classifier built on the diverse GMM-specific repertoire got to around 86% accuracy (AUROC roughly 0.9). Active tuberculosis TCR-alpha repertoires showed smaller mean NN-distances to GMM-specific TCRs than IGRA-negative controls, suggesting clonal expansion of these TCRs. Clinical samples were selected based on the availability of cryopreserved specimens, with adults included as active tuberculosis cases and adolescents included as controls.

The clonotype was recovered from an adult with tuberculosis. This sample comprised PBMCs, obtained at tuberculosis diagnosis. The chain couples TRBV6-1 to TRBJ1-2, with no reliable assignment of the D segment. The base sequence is TGTGCCAGCAGTCAGGTCTATGGCTACACCTTC. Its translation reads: CASSQVYGYTF.